A single sample gave rise to the 15 T cell receptor beta chains below, sequenced in a study of early T cells in non-severe SARS-CoV-2 infection. TCRdb re-called the 5' RACE reads through MiXCR, storing one row per CDR3 protein. The sample has around 78,000 distinct CDR3 sequences, roughly 9.1% seen once. The sequences come from whole blood, collected at baseline. Source of these receptors: an adult who was a healthcare worker with PCR-confirmed SARS-CoV-2 infection or an uninfected control (not recorded which).

The sample holds many counts of this clonotype. This chain's CDR3 is CASSLAGGVYEQYF. The CDR3 DNA follows: TGTGCCAGTAGTCTGGCAGGGGGCGTCTACGAGCAGTACTTC. The chain combines TRBV19 with TRBJ2-7; 8 positions agree with TRBD1. The CDR3 covers 14 residues. CDR1 is LNHDA and CDR2 is SQIVND in the germline V gene (reference sequence). The V gene end was trimmed by 5 bases and the J gene end by 3 bases; junction bases not matched to a gene: 6.

The J gene is TRBJ2-6, the V gene TRBV6-6; no clear D. V lost 5 bases, J lost 0 bases, and 5 bases lay in between. Germline V gene data show CDR1 as MNHNY and CDR2 as SVGAGI (reference sequence). This CDR3 has 14 amino acids. The CDR3 is CASSGGSGANVLTF. The CDR3 bases are TGTGCCAGCAGTGGTGGCTCTGGGGCCAACGTCCTGACTTTC.

This clonotype was detected ten times or more. The V call is TRBV14, the J call TRBJ2-5; 7 bases align to TRBD1. Germline V gives CDR1 SGHDN, CDR2 FVKESK. The CDR3 totals 15 residues. V trimming: 5 bases; J trimming: 7 bases; junction bases outside the gene matches: 13. The CDR3 nucleotides are TGTGCCAGCAGCTCATGGGGGACAGCTCGAGGGACCCAGTACTTC. Translation: CASSSWGTARGTQYF.

This clonotype was recorded many times. This sequence joins TRBV27 and TRBJ2-2, with 7 bases that match TRBD1. Germline V gives CDR1 MNHEY, CDR2 SMNVEV (reference sequence). The CDR3 is 15 residues long. V lost 5 bases to trimming and J lost 8 bases; unmatched junction nucleotides: 11. CDR3 nucleotide sequence: TGTGCCAGCAGTCCATCCTGGACAGGTGGGGGGGAGCTGTTTTTT. Translation gives CASSPSWTGGGELFF.

This chain links TRBV6-6 with TRBJ2-3; tentative D call: TRBD2 (6 bases). V lost 4 bases, J lost 0 bases, and 11 bases lay in between. Germline V gives CDR1 MNHNY, CDR2 SVGAGI (reference sequence). This CDR3 has 15 amino acids. The CDR3 coding sequence is TGTGCCAGCAGTTCCGGGGGATTTAGCACAGATACGCAGTATTTT. It is translated as CASSSGGFSTDTQYF.

This rearrangement joins TRBV18 to TRBJ1-3; no firm D call. Germline values: CDR1 KGHSH, CDR2 LQKENI. The CDR3 contains 15 residues. The V end was cut by 1 base, the J end by 4 bases, with 11 bases between. Here the CDR3 reads CASSPRRDGGNTIYF. DNA of the CDR3: TGTGCCAGCTCACCACGGCGGGATGGCGGAAACACCATATATTTT.

Notes on this clonotype: One base away lies a much larger clone, so this may be a sequencing read error. The J gene is TRBJ2-2, the V gene TRBV12-3 or TRBV12-4; possible D gene TRBD1, 5 bases. The CDR3 loop spans 14 amino acids. V lost 6 bases, J lost 4 bases, and 12 bases lay in between. For the CDR3, the DNA is TGTGCCAGCAGCCAGGGCCCGGGCACCGGGGAGCTGTTTTTT. Its protein product is CASSQGPGTGELFF.

The gene calls are TRBV3-1 and TRBJ1-1; TRBD1 aligns across 7 bases. J was trimmed by 6 bases and V by 4 bases; bases with no gene match: 8. Germline values: CDR1 LGHDT, CDR2 YNNKEL (reference sequence). The CDR3 contains 14 residues. In DNA, the CDR3 is TGTGCCAGCAGCCCCCGCAGGGGGAGCGCTGAAGCTTTCTTT. Amino acid sequence: CASSPRRGSAEAFF.

This clonotype has a count of ten or more. V usage is TRBV7-2 and J usage is TRBJ2-1; D gene uncertain. The V end was cut by 1 base, the J end by 3 bases, with 10 bases between. This CDR3 is built from 15 residues. Germline V lookup: CDR1 SGHTA, CDR2 FQGNSA. In DNA, the CDR3 is TGTGCCAGCAGCTTAGATGTCAGCCGCTACAATGAGCAGTTCTTC. It translates to CASSLDVSRYNEQFF.

In its sample, this clonotype was seen a few times. The gene calls are TRBV20-1 and TRBJ2-3, with D perhaps given as TRBD1 or TRBD2 (5 bases each). This CDR3 contains 11 residues. Germline CDR1 is DFQATT and CDR2 is SNEGSKA (reference sequence). V lost 2 bases to trimming and J lost 9 bases, with 9 bases between them. CDR3 in DNA: TGCAGTGCTAGACCGGGACGGACGCAGTATTTT. This codes for CSARPGRTQYF.

V usage is TRBV4-1 and J usage is TRBJ1-4, with D possibly TRBD1 on 6 matching bases. CDR3 length: 14 residues. With 3 bases removed from V and 8 bases from J, the gap between germline ends came to 13 bases. CDR1 is MGHRA, CDR2 YSYEKL, per germline. The DNA for the CDR3 is TGCGCCAGCAGCCAGGGACAAAACGGGGAAAAACTGTTTTTT. Encoded protein: CASSQGQNGEKLFF.

The rearrangement uses TRBV10-3 and TRBJ1-1; 10 bases are a match to TRBD1. Germline values: CDR1 ENHRY, CDR2 SYGVKD. With 5 bases clipped from V and 8 bases from J, the junction kept 8 bases outside the gene matches. The CDR3 consists of 14 residues. CDR3 sequence: CAISPRTGGTEAFF. For the CDR3, the DNA is TGTGCCATCAGTCCGCGGACAGGGGGAACAGAAGCTTTCTTT.

This clonotype has a count of ten or more. The rearrangement links TRBV13 to TRBJ1-2; D ambiguous. The CDR3 is made up of 14 amino acids. The germline V gene encodes CDR1 PRHDT and CDR2 FYEKMQ (reference sequence). Trimming stripped 1 base from V and 7 bases from J, with 13 bases between. The CDR3 loop is CASSLVPPEAGYTF. The CDR3 DNA reads TGTGCCAGCAGCTTAGTCCCCCCGGAGGCTGGCTACACCTTC.

A few counts support this clonotype. V and J are TRBV25-1 and TRBJ1-1; possible D gene TRBD1, 6 bases. Trimming removed 6 bases from V and 5 bases from J, with 16 bases in between. This CDR3 spans 14 amino acids. Germline CDR1 reads MGHDK; CDR2 reads SYGVNS. CDR3 sequence reads: CASSPAGAQTEAFF. The CDR3 nucleotides are TGTGCCAGCAGCCCCGCGGGGGCGCAAACTGAAGCTTTCTTT.

This clonotype is categorized as medium-sized (0.01 to 0.1%). This chain joins TRBV7-3 and TRBJ2-5; D perhaps matches TRBD1 (6 bases). Trimming removed 0 bases at V and 4 bases at J, with 9 bases between. Germline loops: CDR1 SGHTA, CDR2 FQGTGA. The CDR3 runs 14 residues. CDR3 protein: CASSLTGGAETQYF. The CDR3 DNA reads as TGTGCCAGCAGCTTAACAGGGGGAGCAGAGACCCAGTACTTC.